This T cell receptor (beta chain) was obtained from a study of patients and donors after allogeneic stem cell transplantation. The V end was cut by 6 bases, the J end by 5 bases, with 11 bases between. The CDR3 loop spans 13 amino acids. Via MiXCR, TCRdb re-called the RT-PCR reads, giving one row per CDR3 protein. The sample includes about a million distinct CDR3 sequences, 15% to 20% of them seen just once. The chain joins TRBV12-3 or TRBV12-4 to TRBJ2-1, with a weak D call TRBD2 (6 bases). Specimen: blood, either unsorted or a sorted T cell fraction (not recorded which). This TCR was sampled from a human donor who was either an allogeneic HSCT recipient or a stem cell or donor lymphocyte infusion donor (not recorded which). It is not recorded whose cells these are; they may come from a transplant donor. This chain's CDR3 is CASRPGGHNEQFF. The CDR3 DNA sequence: TGTGCCAGCAGACCAGGAGGGCACAATGAGCAGTTCTTC.